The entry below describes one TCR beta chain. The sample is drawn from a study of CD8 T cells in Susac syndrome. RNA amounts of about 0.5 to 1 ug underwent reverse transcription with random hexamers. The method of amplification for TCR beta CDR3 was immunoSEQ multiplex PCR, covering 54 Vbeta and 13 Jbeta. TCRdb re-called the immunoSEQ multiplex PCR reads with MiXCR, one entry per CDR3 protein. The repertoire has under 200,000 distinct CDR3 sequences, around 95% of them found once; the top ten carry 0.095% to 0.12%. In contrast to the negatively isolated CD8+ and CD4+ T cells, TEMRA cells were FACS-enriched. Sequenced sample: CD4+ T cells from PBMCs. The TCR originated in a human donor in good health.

The CDR3 DNA reads TGTGCCAGTTACGACAGGGCTAACTATGGCTACACCTTC. Translating it yields CASYDRANYGYTF. The chain uses TRBV19 and TRBJ1-2, with 7 bases aligning to TRBD1. This CDR3 has 13 amino acids. Germline values: CDR1 LNHDA, CDR2 SQIVND (reference sequence). J lost 0 bases, V lost 8 bases, and 3 bases had no gene match.